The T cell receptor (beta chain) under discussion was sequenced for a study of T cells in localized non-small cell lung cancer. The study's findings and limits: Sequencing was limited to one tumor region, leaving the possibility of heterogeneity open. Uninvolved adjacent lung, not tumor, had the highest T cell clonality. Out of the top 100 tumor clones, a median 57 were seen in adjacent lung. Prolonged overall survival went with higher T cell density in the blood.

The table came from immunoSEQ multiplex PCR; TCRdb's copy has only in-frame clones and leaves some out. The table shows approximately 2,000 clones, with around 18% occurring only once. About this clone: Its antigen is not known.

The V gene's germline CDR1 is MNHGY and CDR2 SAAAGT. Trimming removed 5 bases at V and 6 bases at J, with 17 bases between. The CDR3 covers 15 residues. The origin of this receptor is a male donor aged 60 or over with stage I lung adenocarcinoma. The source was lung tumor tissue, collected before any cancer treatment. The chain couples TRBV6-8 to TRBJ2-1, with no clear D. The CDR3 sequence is CASSRDGFMANEQFF. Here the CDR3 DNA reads TGTGCCAGCAGTCGCGACGGATTCATGGCCAATGAGCAGTTCTTC.